The sequence of this T cell receptor beta chain was determined in a study of blood T cell repertoires in COVID-19. Study overall: COVID-19 samples, acute and convalescent, were from the United States, Italy and Spain. T cells, B-cell-depleted T cells, or PBMCs provided the cDNA or gDNA that served as material.

From germline, CDR1 is GTSNPN and CDR2 SVGIG (reference sequence). V was cut by 0 bases and J by 10 bases, with 10 bases left in between. CDR3 length: 12 residues. Authors' methods: Scientists estimated how many nucleated cells there were by amplifying reference gene primers. Sequencing used immunoSEQ multiplex PCR; TCRdb keeps in-frame clones, though not all of them. D and trimming were read from the DNA, whereas the V and J calls and clone size are those reported in that table. The top ten clones hold approximately 38% of a sample with more than 85,000 clones, 80% to 85% of them seen once. Sequenced material: peripheral blood. The gene calls are TRBV30 and TRBJ2-4, with TRBD2 as a possible D gene (7 bases). The TCR comes from a man older than 75 with acute or convalescent COVID-19. CDR3 bases: TGTGCCTGGAGTGTGGGAGGGGGTATTCAGTACTTC. This sequence encodes CAWSVGGGIQYF.